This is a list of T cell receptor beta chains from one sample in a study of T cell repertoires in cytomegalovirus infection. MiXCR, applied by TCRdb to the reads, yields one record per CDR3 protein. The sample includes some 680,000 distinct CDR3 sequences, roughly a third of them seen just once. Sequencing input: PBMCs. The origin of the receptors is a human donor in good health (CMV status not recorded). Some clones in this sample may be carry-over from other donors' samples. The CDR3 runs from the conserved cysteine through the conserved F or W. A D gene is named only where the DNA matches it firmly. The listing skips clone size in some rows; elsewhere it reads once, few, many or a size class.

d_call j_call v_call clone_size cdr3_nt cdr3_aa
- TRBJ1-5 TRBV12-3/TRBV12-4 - TGTGCCAGCAGTTTAGGGCGGGACCCCCGGCATTTT CASSLGRDPRHF
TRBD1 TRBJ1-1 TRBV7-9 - TGTGCCAGCAGCAGTCGCGGGGGACAGGGGCCGAACACTGAAGCTTTCTTT CASSSRGGQGPNTEAFF
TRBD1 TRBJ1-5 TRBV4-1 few TGCGCCAGCAGCCTACGTCAGGGGGCTCTCCAGCCCCAGCATTTT CASSLRQGALQPQHF
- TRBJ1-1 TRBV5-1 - TGCGCCAGCAGCTTGATGGGTGAGGGATACATGAACACTGAAGCTTTCTTT CASSLMGEGYMNTEAFF
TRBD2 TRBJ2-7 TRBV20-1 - TGCAGTGCTAGAGATTCTAGCGGGAAGGCCTACGAGCAGTACTTC CSARDSSGKAYEQYF
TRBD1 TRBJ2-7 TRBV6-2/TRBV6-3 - TGTGCCAGCAGGACAGGGTTGACCTACGAGCAGTACTTC CASRTGLTYEQYF
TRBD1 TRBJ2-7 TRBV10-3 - TGTGCCACCTCGGGACAGGGGGAGGTCGAGCAGTACTTC CATSGQGEVEQYF
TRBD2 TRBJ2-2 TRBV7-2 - TGTGCCAGCAGCTTGCGGCTAGCGGGAGTCCCCGGGGAGCTGTTTTTT CASSLRLAGVPGELFF
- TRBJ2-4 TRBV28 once TGTGCCAGCACATCACAGGGAGTTAGGAACATTCAGTACTTC CASTSQGVRNIQYF
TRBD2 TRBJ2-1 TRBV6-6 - TGTGCCAGCAGTTCCCGGGACTACTACAATGAGCAGTTCTTC CASSSRDYYNEQFF
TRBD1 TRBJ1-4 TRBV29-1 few TGCAGCGTTGAAGGACAGGGAGGAACTAATGAAAAACTGTTTTTT CSVEGQGGTNEKLFF
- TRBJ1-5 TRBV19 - TGTGCCAGTAGTCAATACAGGGATCAGCCCCAGCATTTT CASSQYRDQPQHF
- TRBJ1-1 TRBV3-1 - TGTGCCAGCAGCCAATCGGACCAAAGGGGCACTGAAGCTTTCTTT CASSQSDQRGTEAFF
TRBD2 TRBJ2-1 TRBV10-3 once TGTGCCATCAGTGAGTCCCCACAGGGACTAGACCACAATGAGCAGTTCTTC CAISESPQGLDHNEQFF
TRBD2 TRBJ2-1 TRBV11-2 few TGTGCCAGCAGCTTAGTAGCGGGGGGCCCCATACGCAATGAGCAGTTCTTC CASSLVAGGPIRNEQFF
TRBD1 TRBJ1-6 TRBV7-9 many TGTGCCAGCAGGAGGAACCGGGACAGTAATTCACCCCTCCACTTT CASRRNRDSNSPLHF
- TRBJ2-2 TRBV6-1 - TGTGCCAGCAGTTGGTCGGGAGAGGGTACCGGGGAGCTGTTTTTT CASSWSGEGTGELFF
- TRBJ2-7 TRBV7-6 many TGTGCCAGCAGCTTAGGCGCTGTGGGCTACGAGCAGTACTTC CASSLGAVGYEQYF
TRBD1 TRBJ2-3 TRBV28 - TGTGCCAGCAGTGCCCCTGGGACAGAAAGCACAGATACGCAGTATTTT CASSAPGTESTDTQYF
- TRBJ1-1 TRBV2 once TGTGCCAGCACTCCCCCATCTCGGACTGAAGCTTTCTTT CASTPPSRTEAFF
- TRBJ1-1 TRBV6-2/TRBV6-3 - TGTGCCAGCAGTTACCGACAGGAAGCTTTCTTT CASSYRQEAFF
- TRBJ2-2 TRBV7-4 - TGTGCCAGCAGCTTAGCGCCCGTTATCACCGGGGAGCTGTTTTTT CASSLAPVITGELFF
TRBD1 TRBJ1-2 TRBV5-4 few TGTGCCAGCAGCACACCTGCACAGGGGAAAATGGATGGCTACACCTTC CASSTPAQGKMDGYTF
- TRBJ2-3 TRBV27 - TGTGCCAGCAGCCAAAAGACAGGCACAGATACGCAGTATTTT CASSQKTGTDTQYF
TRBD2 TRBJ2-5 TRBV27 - TGTGCCAGCAGTCCAAACACCGGGACTAGAAGACAAGAGACCCAGTACTTC CASSPNTGTRRQETQYF
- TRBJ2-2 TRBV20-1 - TGCAGTGCCCGGACTCCTGGGGAGCTGTTTTTT CSARTPGELFF
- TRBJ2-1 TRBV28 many TGTGCCAGCAGTCGTTCGGGGGCAGGCGGTGAGCAGTTCTTC CASSRSGAGGEQFF
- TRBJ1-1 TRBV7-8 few TGTGCCAGCAGCGTTGGGACACATAACACTGAAGCTTTCTTT CASSVGTHNTEAFF
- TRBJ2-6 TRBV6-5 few TGTGCCAGCAGTTCGGGTGGCGGGGCCAACGTCCTGACTTTC CASSSGGGANVLTF
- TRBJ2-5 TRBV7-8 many TGTGCCAGCAGCCCGTCGGCGGGCCCAAGGACCCAGTACTTC CASSPSAGPRTQYF
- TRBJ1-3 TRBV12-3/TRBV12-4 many TGTGCCAGCAGCTTAGACAGTTCTGGAAACACCATATATTTT CASSLDSSGNTIYF
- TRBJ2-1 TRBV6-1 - TGTGCCAGCGAGCGGGCTGTTATATACAATGAGCAGTTCTTC CASERAVIYNEQFF
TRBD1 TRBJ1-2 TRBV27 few TGTGCCAGCAGTTTCCAGGGGGCGACCTATGGCTACACCTTC CASSFQGATYGYTF